The present entry profiles one TCR beta chain with its context. These data originate in a study of blood T cell repertoires in COVID-19. As for the study in general: Some COVID-19 samples were acute and others convalescent; all came from the United States, Italy and Spain.

Germline assignment: CDR1 MNHEY and CDR2 SVGAGI. CDR3 length: 14 amino acids. The junction had 6 bases not matched to a gene; V was cut back by 6 bases and J by 6 bases. As processed by the authors: Reference gene primer amplification yielded estimated nucleated cell counts. This table comes from immunoSEQ multiplex PCR, and its TCRdb copy is limited to in-frame clones, with some not included. That table gives V, J and clone size, and the DNA gave D and trimming. This table holds 43,000 or so clones, approximately 90% found once. This clonotype was obtained from a human donor in a cohort sampled during active COVID-19. This chain uses TRBV6-5 with TRBJ1-5; 9 bases fit TRBD1. The sample consisted of peripheral blood. The DNA for the CDR3 is TGTGCCAGCAGGCGAACAGGGGGCGTTCAGCCCCAGCATTTT. Encoded protein: CASRRTGGVQPQHF.